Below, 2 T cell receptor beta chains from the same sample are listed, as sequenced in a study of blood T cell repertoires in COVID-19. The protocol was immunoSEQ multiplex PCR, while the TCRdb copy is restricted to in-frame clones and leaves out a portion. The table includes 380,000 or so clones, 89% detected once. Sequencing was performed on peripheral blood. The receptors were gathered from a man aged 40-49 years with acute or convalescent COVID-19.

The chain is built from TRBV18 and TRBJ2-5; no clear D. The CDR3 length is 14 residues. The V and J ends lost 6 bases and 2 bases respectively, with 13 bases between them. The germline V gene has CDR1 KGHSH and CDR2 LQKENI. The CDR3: CASSRSAIQETQYF. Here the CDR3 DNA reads TGTGCCAGCTCTCGGTCTGCCATACAAGAGACCCAGTACTTC.

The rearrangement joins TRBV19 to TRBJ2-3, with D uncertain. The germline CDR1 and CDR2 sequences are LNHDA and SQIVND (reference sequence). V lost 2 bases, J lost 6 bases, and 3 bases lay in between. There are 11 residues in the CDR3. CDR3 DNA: TGTGCCAGTAGTATACAGGATACGCAGTATTTT. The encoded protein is CASSIQDTQYF.